Given below is one TCR beta chain in context. Its target is not known. The record originates from a study of beta chain features in type 1 diabetes. Study background: No patient-donor differences in age, gender, total cells or subset yield. Notes on the study in general: There was a moderate but significant shortening of TCRB CDR3s in all four CD4+ subsets of Type 1 diabetes patients. Insertions were fewer and deletions more numerous at VDJ junctions in type 1 diabetes patients. TCRB repertoires of naive, central memory and Treg cells appeared more similar among patients than among healthy donors.

One heparinised blood draw, averaging roughly 120 mL, came from each donor. Germline lookup yields CDR1 LNHNV and CDR2 YYDKDF (reference sequence). The CDR3 sequence is 17 residues long. V was cut by 0 bases and J by 5 bases, with 19 bases left in between. Expressed TCRB transcripts were sequenced after all isolated RNA was converted to cDNA. TCRdb's copy holds only in-frame clones and misses some; the assay was immunoSEQ multiplex PCR. The sample lists 250,000 or so clones; about 15% were seen once. The sequencing sample was made of naive CD4+ T cells from blood. This chain connects TRBV15 to TRBJ1-2; perhaps TRBD1 as D (5 bases). The source is a man aged 25-45 years with type 1 diabetes. CDR3 in DNA: TGTGCCACCAGCAGAGATACCCCGTTGCAGGGTAGTTATGGCTACACCTTC. Translating gives CATSRDTPLQGSYGYTF.